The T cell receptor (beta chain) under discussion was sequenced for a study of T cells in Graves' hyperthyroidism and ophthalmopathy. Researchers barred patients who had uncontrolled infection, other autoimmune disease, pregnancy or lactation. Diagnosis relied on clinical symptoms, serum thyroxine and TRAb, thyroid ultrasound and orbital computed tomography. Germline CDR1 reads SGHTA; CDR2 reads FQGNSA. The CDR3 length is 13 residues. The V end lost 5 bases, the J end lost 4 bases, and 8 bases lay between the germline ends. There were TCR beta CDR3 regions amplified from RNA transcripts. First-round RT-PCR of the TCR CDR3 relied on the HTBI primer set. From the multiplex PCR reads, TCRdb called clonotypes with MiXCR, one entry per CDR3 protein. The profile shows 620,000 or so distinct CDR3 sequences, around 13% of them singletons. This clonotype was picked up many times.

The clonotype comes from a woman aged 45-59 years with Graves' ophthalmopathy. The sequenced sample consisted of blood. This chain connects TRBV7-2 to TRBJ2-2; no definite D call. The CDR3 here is CASSGSATGELFF. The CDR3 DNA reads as TGTGCCAGCAGCGGTTCGGCCACCGGGGAGCTGTTTTTT.